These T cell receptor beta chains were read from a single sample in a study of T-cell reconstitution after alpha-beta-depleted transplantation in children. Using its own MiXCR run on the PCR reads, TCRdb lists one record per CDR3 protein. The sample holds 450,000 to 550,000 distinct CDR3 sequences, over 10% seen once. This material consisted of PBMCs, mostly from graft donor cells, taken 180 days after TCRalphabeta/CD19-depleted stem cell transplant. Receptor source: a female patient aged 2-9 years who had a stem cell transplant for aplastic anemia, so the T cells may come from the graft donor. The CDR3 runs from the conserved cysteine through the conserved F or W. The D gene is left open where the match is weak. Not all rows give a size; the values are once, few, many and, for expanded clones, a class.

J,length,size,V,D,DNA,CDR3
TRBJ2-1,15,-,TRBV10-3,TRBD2,TGTGCCATCATGAAAGCGGGAGGGCCTATGGATGAGCAGTTCTTC,CAIMKAGGPMDEQFF
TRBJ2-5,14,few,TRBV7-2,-,TGTGCCAGCAGCCTGGCATGGCAGGGAGAGACCCAGTACTTC,CASSLAWQGETQYF
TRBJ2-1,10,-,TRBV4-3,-,TGCGCCAGCGGTGCGAATGAGCAGTTCTTC,CASGANEQFF
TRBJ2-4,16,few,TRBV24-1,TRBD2,TGTGCCACCAGTGACCCGACTAGCGGAGCCAAAAACATTCAGTACTTC,CATSDPTSGAKNIQYF
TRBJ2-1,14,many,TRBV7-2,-,TGTGCCAGCAGTTCAGGGGACCGAAGGAATGAGCAGTTCTTC,CASSSGDRRNEQFF
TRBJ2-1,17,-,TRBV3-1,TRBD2,TGTGCCAGCAGCCAAGATACTCATACTAGCGGTTACAATGAGCAGTTCTTC,CASSQDTHTSGYNEQFF
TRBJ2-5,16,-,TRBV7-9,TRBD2,TGTGCCAGCAGGCCAGGGACTAGCGTTCTCCAAGAGACCCAGTACTTC,CASRPGTSVLQETQYF
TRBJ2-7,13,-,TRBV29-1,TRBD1,TGCAGCCTAGGGACAGGGGCCAGCTACGAGCAGTACTTC,CSLGTGASYEQYF
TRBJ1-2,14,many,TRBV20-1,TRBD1,TGCAGTGCACAATCAGGGGGCGTTTCGCCTGGCTACACCTTC,CSAQSGGVSPGYTF
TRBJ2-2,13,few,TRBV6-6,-,TGTGCCAGCTTTGGGGCGGGCACCGGGGAGCTGTTTTTT,CASFGAGTGELFF
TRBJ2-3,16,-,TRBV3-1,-,TGTGCCAGCAGCCAACCTCCAGCGAGAGGCACAGATACGCAGTATTTT,CASSQPPARGTDTQYF
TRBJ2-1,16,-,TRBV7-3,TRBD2,TGTGCCAGCAGCTTAATGCTGGCTAGCGGGAAGAATGAGCAGTTCTTC,CASSLMLASGKNEQFF
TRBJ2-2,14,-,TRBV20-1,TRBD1,TGCAGTGCTAGAGGGAGACAGGGAACCGGGGAGCTGTTTTTT,CSARGRQGTGELFF
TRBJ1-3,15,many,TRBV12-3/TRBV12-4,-,TGTGCCAGCAGTTTGGGCAGGGTCTCTGGAAACACCATATATTTT,CASSLGRVSGNTIYF
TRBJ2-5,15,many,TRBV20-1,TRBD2,TGCAGTGCTGGGCTCGTGACTAGCGGGAAAGAGACCCAGTACTTC,CSAGLVTSGKETQYF
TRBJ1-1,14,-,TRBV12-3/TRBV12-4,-,TGTGCCAGCAGTTTACAGGGGTTCGCCACTGAAGCTTTCTTT,CASSLQGFATEAFF
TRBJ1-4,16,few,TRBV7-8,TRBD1,TGTGCCAGCAGCTTATCCCGACAGGGGTCGTCCGAAAAACTGTTTTTT,CASSLSRQGSSEKLFF
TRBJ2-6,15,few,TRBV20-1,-,TGCAGTGCTGGTGAGGGGGGATCTGGGGCCAACGTCCTGACTTTC,CSAGEGGSGANVLTF
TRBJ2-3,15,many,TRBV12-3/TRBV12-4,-,TGTGCCAGCAGTCCCGACGGAGGTCTCGCAGATACGCAGTATTTT,CASSPDGGLADTQYF
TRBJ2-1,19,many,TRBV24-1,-,TGTGCCACCAGTGATCCGGGACAGGGGGCACTAGCGGGAGTAAATGAGCAGTTCTTC,CATSDPGQGALAGVNEQFF
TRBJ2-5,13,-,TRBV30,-,TGTGCCTGGAGTGTCCTAAACCAAGAGACCCAGTACTTC,CAWSVLNQETQYF
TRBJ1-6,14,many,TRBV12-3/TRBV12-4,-,TGTGCCAGCAGTTTCGGGGACATGAATTCACCCCTCCACTTT,CASSFGDMNSPLHF
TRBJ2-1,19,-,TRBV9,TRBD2,TGTGCCAGCAGCGTAGAAGGACTAGCGGGGATACTTCAATACAATGAGCAGTTCTTC,CASSVEGLAGILQYNEQFF
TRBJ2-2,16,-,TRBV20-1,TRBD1,TGCAGTGCTAACTCCGGGACAGGGGCCTACACCGGGGAGCTGTTTTTT,CSANSGTGAYTGELFF
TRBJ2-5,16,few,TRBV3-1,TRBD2,TGTGCCAGCAGCCAAGATCTAGCGGGAGGGCGGGAGACCCAGTACTTC,CASSQDLAGGRETQYF
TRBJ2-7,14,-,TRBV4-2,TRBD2,TGTGCCAGCAGCCAGGCGACTAGCGGCTACGAGCAGTACTTC,CASSQATSGYEQYF
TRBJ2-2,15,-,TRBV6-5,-,TGTGCCAGCAGTAATTCGGACCGGAACACCGGGGAGCTGTTTTTT,CASSNSDRNTGELFF
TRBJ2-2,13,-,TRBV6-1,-,TGTGCCAGCAGCAAGAAACACACCGGGGAGCTGTTTTTT,CASSKKHTGELFF
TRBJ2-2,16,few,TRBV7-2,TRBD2,TGTGCCAGCCCGCCGGGACTAGCGGCGAACACCGGGGAGCTGTTTTTT,CASPPGLAANTGELFF
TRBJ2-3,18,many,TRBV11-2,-,TGTGCCAGCAGCTCGCGAGGTCCCGGGAGTTTTGTCCCAGATACGCAGTATTTT,CASSSRGPGSFVPDTQYF
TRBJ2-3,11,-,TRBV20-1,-,TGCAGTGCGCATAGTTCGGGGACGCAGTATTTT,CSAHSSGTQYF
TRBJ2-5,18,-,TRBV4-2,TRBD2,TGTGCCAGCAGCCAAGCTTGGGAAGCGGGAGGGCCTCGGAAGACCCAGTACTTC,CASSQAWEAGGPRKTQYF
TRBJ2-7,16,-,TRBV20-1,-,TGCAGTGCTAGGGGTGGGGCACCGGGCAGCTCCTACGAGCAGTACTTC,CSARGGAPGSSYEQYF